Listed below are T cell receptor beta chains from one sample, sequenced in a study of blood T cell repertoires in COVID-19. Assay: immunoSEQ multiplex PCR; the TCRdb copy retains only in-frame clones and omits some. In the table there are approximately 450,000 clones, 85% to 90% of which are singletons. Material for sequencing was peripheral blood. These receptors came from a woman aged 25 to 39 with acute or convalescent COVID-19. Each CDR3 is given with its conserved first and last residue. The D gene is left open where the match is weak. Where a row states a size, it is once, few, many or the class of an expanded clone; other rows omit it.

J	D	size	V	CDR3	DNA
TRBJ2-7	TRBD1	once	TRBV30	CAWSVLDRDFAEQYF	TGTGCCTGGAGTGTACTGGACAGGGACTTCGCCGAGCAGTACTTC
TRBJ2-5	TRBD2	NA	TRBV20-1	CSAGTGGDQYF	TGCAGTGCTGGGACGGGGGGTGACCAGTACTTC
TRBJ2-7	TRBD2	NA	TRBV5-6	CASSLALAGGDEQYF	TGTGCCAGCAGCTTGGCCCTAGCGGGGGGTGACGAGCAGTACTTC
TRBJ2-7	NA	NA	TRBV7-9	CASSQTDYEQYF	TGTGCCAGCAGCCAGACTGACTACGAGCAGTACTTC
TRBJ2-2	NA	NA	TRBV4-2	CASSQEVGGGGTGELFF	TGTGCCAGCAGCCAAGAAGTAGGTGGGGGAGGAACCGGGGAGCTGTTTTTT
TRBJ2-3	TRBD2	NA	TRBV12-3/TRBV12-4	CASRTSDPDTQYF	TGTGCCAGCAGGACTAGCGACCCAGATACGCAGTATTTT
TRBJ2-5	NA	NA	TRBV5-1	CASSRFPGETQYF	TGCGCCAGCAGTCGATTCCCGGGGGAGACCCAGTACTTC
TRBJ1-2	NA	NA	TRBV9	CASSVARESSRNYGYTF	TGTGCCAGCAGCGTAGCAAGGGAGAGTAGTCGTAACTATGGCTACACCTTC
TRBJ2-2	NA	NA	TRBV5-1	CASSSQTGELFF	TGCGCCAGCAGCTCACAGACCGGGGAGCTGTTTTTT
TRBJ2-1	TRBD1	NA	TRBV5-1	CASSLESTGGNEQFF	TGCGCCAGCAGCTTGGAATCGACAGGGGGCAATGAGCAGTTCTTC
TRBJ2-7	NA	NA	TRBV5-5	CASSLATDYEQYF	TGTGCCAGCAGCTTGGCCACAGACTACGAGCAGTACTTC
TRBJ1-1	NA	NA	TRBV5-4	CASSLGRGGYTEAFF	TGTGCCAGCAGCTTGGGTCGGGGGGGGTACACTGAAGCTTTCTTT
TRBJ1-1	TRBD1	once	TRBV10-2	CAGRQGLATEAFF	TGCGCCGGAAGACAGGGTCTGGCCACTGAAGCTTTCTTT
TRBJ1-1	NA	NA	TRBV5-1	CASTRGVLDTEAFF	TGCGCCAGTACTCGCGGGGTTTTGGACACTGAAGCTTTCTTT
TRBJ2-7	NA	NA	TRBV5-1	CASSLGGARTGGEQYF	TGCGCCAGCAGCTTGGGAGGTGCCAGGACCGGGGGCGAGCAGTACTTC
TRBJ1-2	NA	once	TRBV5-1	CASSPNPTGVTYGYTF	TGCGCCAGCAGCCCCAACCCGACAGGCGTTACCTATGGCTACACCTTC
TRBJ2-3	TRBD2	NA	TRBV5-4	CASSLDLAGATDTQYF	TGTGCCAGCAGCCTGGATCTAGCGGGGGCTACAGATACGCAGTATTTT
TRBJ2-3	TRBD2	NA	TRBV11-3	CASSPTSVRGDTQYF	TGTGCCAGCAGCCCAACTAGCGTGAGGGGAGATACGCAGTATTTT
TRBJ1-2	NA	NA	TRBV15	CATSAELSVNNYGYTF	TGTGCCACCAGCGCTGAGCTAAGCGTAAATAACTATGGCTACACCTTC
TRBJ2-3	TRBD1	NA	TRBV2	CASSGETGDSDTQYF	TGTGCCAGCAGTGGGGAGACAGGGGATTCAGATACGCAGTATTTT
TRBJ2-3	NA	NA	TRBV6-6	CASRYSKNTDTQYF	TGTGCCAGCAGGTATAGCAAGAATACAGATACGCAGTATTTT
TRBJ2-2	NA	few	TRBV5-1	CASSFQGTDGELFF	TGCGCCAGCAGCTTCCAGGGAACCGACGGGGAGCTGTTTTTT
TRBJ1-6	NA	once	TRBV5-4	CASSLDITYNSPLHF	TGTGCCAGCAGCTTGGACATCACCTATAATTCACCCCTCCACTTT
TRBJ2-7	NA	NA	TRBV23-1	CASSQWGLRGYEQYF	TGCGCCAGCAGTCAATGGGGTCTCCGGGGCTACGAGCAGTACTTC
TRBJ1-1	NA	NA	TRBV12-3/TRBV12-4	CASRRGTEAFF	TGTGCCAGCAGACGGGGCACTGAAGCTTTCTTT
TRBJ1-2	NA	NA	TRBV19	CASSLNKGVGYTF	TGTGCCAGTAGCCTAAATAAGGGGGTTGGCTACACCTTC
TRBJ1-2	TRBD1	NA	TRBV15	CATSRDRGRYGYTF	TGTGCCACCAGCAGAGACAGGGGGCGGTATGGCTACACCTTC
TRBJ1-2	TRBD1	few	TRBV5-1	CASSPGDREISGYTF	TGCGCCAGCAGCCCCGGGGACAGGGAAATCTCTGGCTACACCTTC
TRBJ1-3	NA	NA	TRBV9	CASSAQGYSGNTIYF	TGTGCCAGCAGCGCACAGGGATACTCTGGAAACACCATATATTTT
TRBJ1-1	TRBD1	NA	TRBV5-1	CASELKRTGEAFF	TGCGCCAGCGAGCTTAAGCGGACAGGTGAAGCTTTCTTT
TRBJ2-3	NA	NA	TRBV7-8	CASSPRTDTQYF	TGTGCCAGCAGCCCTAGGACAGATACGCAGTATTTT
TRBJ1-2	TRBD1	NA	TRBV6-5	CASSIDRGLGYTF	TGTGCCAGCAGTATCGACAGGGGGCTTGGCTACACCTTC
TRBJ1-3	NA	NA	TRBV5-1	CASSYTGYSGNTIYF	TGCGCCAGCAGTTATACAGGATACTCTGGAAACACCATATATTTT
TRBJ1-4	NA	NA	TRBV6-5	CASGASNEKLFF	TGTGCCAGCGGGGCAAGTAATGAAAAACTGTTTTTT
TRBJ1-1	TRBD1	NA	TRBV7-2	CASSWGQAGTEAFF	TGTGCCAGCAGCTGGGGACAGGCCGGCACTGAAGCTTTCTTT
TRBJ1-5	NA	NA	TRBV2	CASSGLQGDRNQPQHF	TGTGCCAGCAGTGGTCTACAGGGAGATCGCAATCAGCCCCAGCATTTT
TRBJ2-1	TRBD1	NA	TRBV5-1	CASSRPQTGTYYHEQFF	TGCGCCAGCAGTCGACCCCAGACAGGGACCTACTACCATGAGCAGTTCTTC
TRBJ2-7	TRBD1	NA	TRBV9	CASSTPSGGGQSYEQYF	TGTGCCAGCAGCACCCCCTCGGGTGGGGGACAGAGCTACGAGCAGTACTTC
TRBJ2-1	NA	NA	TRBV29-1	CSADGTLYNEQFF	TGCAGCGCTGATGGGACATTGTACAATGAGCAGTTCTTC
TRBJ1-2	NA	NA	TRBV3-1/TRBV3-2	CASSPTQGRGGYTF	TGTGCCAGCAGCCCTACCCAGGGGCGCGGTGGCTACACCTTC
TRBJ1-2	TRBD1	once	TRBV19	CASSSGQGPNYGYTF	TGTGCCAGTAGTAGTGGACAGGGGCCTAACTATGGCTACACCTTC
TRBJ2-7	TRBD2	NA	TRBV30	CAWSRLRGAEQYF	TGTGCCTGGAGTCGCCTGCGGGGGGCCGAGCAGTACTTC
TRBJ1-5	NA	few	TRBV6-5	CASSSGSLGPQHF	TGTGCCAGCAGTTCCGGGTCCCTAGGGCCCCAGCATTTT
TRBJ2-7	NA	NA	TRBV27	CASSWPQGYEQYF	TGTGCCAGCAGCTGGCCGCAGGGATATGAGCAGTACTTC
TRBJ1-1	NA	once	TRBV29-1	CSGRQRLNTEAFF	TGCAGCGGCCGACAGCGCCTGAACACTGAAGCTTTCTTT